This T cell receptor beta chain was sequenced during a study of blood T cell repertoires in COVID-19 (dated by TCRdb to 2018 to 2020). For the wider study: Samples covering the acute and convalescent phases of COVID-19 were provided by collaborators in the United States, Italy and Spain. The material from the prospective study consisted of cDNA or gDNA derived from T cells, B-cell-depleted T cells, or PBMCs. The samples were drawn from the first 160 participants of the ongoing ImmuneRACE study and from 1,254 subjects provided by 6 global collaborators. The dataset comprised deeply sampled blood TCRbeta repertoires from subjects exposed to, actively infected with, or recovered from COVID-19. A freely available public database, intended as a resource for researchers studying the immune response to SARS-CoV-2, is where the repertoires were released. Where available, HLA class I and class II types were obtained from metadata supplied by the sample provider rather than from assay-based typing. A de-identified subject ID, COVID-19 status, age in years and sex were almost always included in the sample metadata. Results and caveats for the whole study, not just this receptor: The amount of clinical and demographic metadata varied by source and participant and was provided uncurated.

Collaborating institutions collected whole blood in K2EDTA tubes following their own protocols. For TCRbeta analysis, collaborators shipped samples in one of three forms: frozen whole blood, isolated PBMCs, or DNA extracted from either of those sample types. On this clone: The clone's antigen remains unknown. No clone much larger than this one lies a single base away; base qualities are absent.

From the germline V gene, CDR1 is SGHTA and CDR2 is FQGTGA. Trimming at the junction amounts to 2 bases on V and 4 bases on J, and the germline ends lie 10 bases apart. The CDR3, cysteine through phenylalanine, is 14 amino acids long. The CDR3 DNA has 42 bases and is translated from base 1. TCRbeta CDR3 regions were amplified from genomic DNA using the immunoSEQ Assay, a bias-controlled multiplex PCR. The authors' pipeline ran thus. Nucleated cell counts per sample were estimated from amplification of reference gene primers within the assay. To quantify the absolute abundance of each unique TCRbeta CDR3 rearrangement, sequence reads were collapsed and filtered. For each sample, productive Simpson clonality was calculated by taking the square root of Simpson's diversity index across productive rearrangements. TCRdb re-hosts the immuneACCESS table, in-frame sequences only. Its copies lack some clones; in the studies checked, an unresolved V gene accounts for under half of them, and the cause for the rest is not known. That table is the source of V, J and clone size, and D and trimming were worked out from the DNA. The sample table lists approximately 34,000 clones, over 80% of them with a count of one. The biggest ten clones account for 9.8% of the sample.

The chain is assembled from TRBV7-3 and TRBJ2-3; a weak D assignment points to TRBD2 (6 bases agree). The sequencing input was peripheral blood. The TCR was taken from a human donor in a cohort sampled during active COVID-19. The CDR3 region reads CASSLYGRSDTQYF. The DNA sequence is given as TGTGCCAGCAGCTTATACGGGAGATCAGATACGCAGTATTTT.